Below, 20 T cell receptor beta chains from the same sample are listed, as sequenced in a study of beta chain features in type 1 diabetes. Expressed TCRB transcripts were sequenced because the entire RNA isolate underwent reverse transcription. TCRdb keeps only in-frame clones here, not all; method: immunoSEQ multiplex PCR. The sample lists fewer than 400,000 clones, roughly 9% seen once, with over 0.95% in the top ten. Broader study findings: Within each of all four CD4+ subsets, Type 1 diabetes patients had TCRB CDR3s that were moderately but significantly shorter.

These receptors have no identified antigens. The sample was central memory CD4+ T cells from blood. The receptors derive from a man between 25 and 39 years old with type 1 diabetes.

This clone has a handful of counts. This chain joins TRBV28 and TRBJ2-3, with D tentatively TRBD1 or TRBD2 (5 bases each). V was trimmed by 1 base and J by 1 base, leaving 6 bases between them. Germline V gene lookup returns CDR1 MDHEN and CDR2 SYDVKM. The CDR3 is 14 residues long. The CDR3 bases are TGTGCCAGCAGTTTATCGGGGCGCACAGATACGCAGTATTTT. Amino acid sequence: CASSLSGRTDTQYF.

The J gene is TRBJ1-6, the V gene TRBV7-2; D perhaps matches TRBD1 (6 bases). Between the trimmed V and J ends, which lost 11 bases and 7 bases, there was a span of 12 bases. The V gene's germline CDR1 is SGHTA and CDR2 FQGNSA. The CDR3 extends over 12 amino acids. The CDR3 loop is CAGGNRNSPLHF. The CDR3, as DNA: TGTGCCGGGGGCAATAGAAATTCACCCCTCCACTTT.

This clone was seen only a few times. The rearrangement joins TRBV19 to TRBJ2-1; no definite D call. CDR1 is LNHDA and CDR2 is SQIVND in the germline V gene (reference sequence). Trimming cost V 5 bases and J 1 base, with 18 bases left between them. This CDR3 contains 17 residues. In nucleotides, the CDR3 is TGTGCCAGTAGTCCTCAGCCCCAAGGCCTGTCCTACAATGAGCAGTTCTTC. Residues: CASSPQPQGLSYNEQFF.

V gene TRBV11-2 combines with J gene TRBJ2-7; D is unclear. The CDR3 has 11 residues. Germline V gives CDR1 SGHAT, CDR2 FQNNGV. V was shortened by 5 bases and J by 4 bases, with 6 bases between the two germline ends. Here the CDR3 reads CASSQIYEQYF. Here the CDR3 DNA reads TGTGCCAGCAGCCAGATATACGAGCAGTACTTC.

This clone turned up a few times. Other DNA sequences in the same sample also yield this CDR3. The V and J genes are TRBV7-2 and TRBJ2-3, with D possibly TRBD2 on 6 matching bases. The CDR3 totals 16 residues. CDR1 and CDR2 from the germline V gene are SGHTA and FQGNSA. The V end lost 5 bases, the J end lost 1 base, and 16 bases lay between the germline ends. Here the CDR3 reads CASSPPAGGGTDTQYF. The DNA of the CDR3 is TGTGCCAGCAGCCCCCCAGCTGGCGGGGGCACAGATACGCAGTATTTT.

This clone has only a few counts. The chain has TRBV11-2 and TRBJ1-1; D gene unclear. V lost 6 bases, J lost 6 bases, and 14 bases lay in between. Germline loops: CDR1 SGHAT, CDR2 FQNNGV. The length of the CDR3 is 13 residues. The CDR3 bases are TGTGCCAGCAGACCACATCGCGGGGCTGAAGCTTTCTTT. It specifies CASRPHRGAEAFF.

This clone appeared a few times. The chain employs TRBV4-1 and TRBJ1-4, with 10 bases aligning to TRBD1. Germline V gene sequence: CDR1 MGHRA, CDR2 YSYEKL. There are 15 residues in the CDR3. After removal of 4 bases from V and 4 bases from J, the junction contained 3 bases not matched to a gene. CDR3 sequence reads: CASSPGDRGNEKLFF. Written as DNA, the CDR3 is TGCGCCAGCAGCCCAGGGGACAGGGGTAATGAAAAACTGTTTTTT.

This clone was observed a handful of times. The rearrangement uses TRBV7-2 and TRBJ2-4; 11 bases are shared with TRBD1. The CDR3 contains 15 residues. Per germline, CDR1 SGHTA and CDR2 FQGNSA. V was pared by 1 base and J by 6 bases, with 2 bases of the junction left unmatched. CDR3 amino acids: CASSLDGQGANIQYF. The CDR3 DNA sequence: TGTGCCAGCAGCTTAGACGGACAGGGGGCAAACATTCAGTACTTC.

For this clone: Other DNA sequences of this sample code for an identical CDR3. The chain couples TRBV19 to TRBJ1-6; no reliable D call. The CDR3 runs 12 residues. V was shortened by 5 bases and J by 7 bases, with 6 bases between the two germline ends. Looked up from germline, CDR1 is LNHDA and CDR2 is SQIVND (reference sequence). The chain's CDR3 is CASSDGNSPLHF. The CDR3 DNA is TGTGCCAGTAGTGACGGGAATTCACCCCTCCACTTT.

This clone turned up a few times. The chain couples TRBV25-1 to TRBJ2-5; D not certain. Germline CDR1 MGHDK, CDR2 SYGVNS. V lost 3 bases and J lost 2, with 10 bases in between. The CDR3 runs to 14 residues. The CDR3 spells CASSDFGSQETQYF. The CDR3 coding sequence is TGTGCCAGCAGTGATTTCGGCAGTCAAGAGACCCAGTACTTC.

The genes are TRBV27 and TRBJ1-2, with D unclear. Germline loops: CDR1 MNHEY, CDR2 SMNVEV (reference sequence). Trimming took off 7 bases at V and 4 bases at J, with 10 bases between the two ends. The CDR3 consists of 12 residues. CDR3: CASKLDGYGYTF. The CDR3 nucleotides read TGTGCCAGCAAGCTTGATGGCTATGGCTACACCTTC.

This sequence joins TRBV7-2 and TRBJ2-7; TRBD1 matches 8 bases. Germline lookup yields CDR1 SGHTA and CDR2 FQGNSA. The CDR3 length is 15 residues. V was clipped by 4 bases and J by 3 bases; unmatched bases: 8. The CDR3 region is CASSSEDRAYYEQYF. DNA for the CDR3: TGTGCCAGCAGCTCCGAGGACAGGGCCTACTACGAGCAGTACTTC.

The chain links TRBV28 to TRBJ1-6; TRBD1 might be the D (6 bases). Trimming removed 6 bases from V and 1 base from J, with 10 bases in between. The CDR3 has 15 residues. The germline gives CDR1 MDHEN, CDR2 SYDVKM. CDR3 in amino acids: CASREQGSYNSPLHF. In nucleotides, the CDR3 is TGTGCCAGCAGAGAACAGGGTTCCTATAATTCACCCCTCCACTTT. The variable domain in full, with the rest retrieved from reference TRBV28 and TRBJ1-6, is DVKVTQSSRYLVKRTGEKVFLECVQDMDHENMFWYRQDPGLGLRLIYFSYDVKMKEKGDIPEGYSVSREKKERFSLILESASTNQTSMYLCASREQGSYNSPLHFGNGTRLTVT.

The table lists this clone with many counts. The chain has TRBV4-3 and TRBJ2-3; 11 bases agree with TRBD2. Germline V gene data show CDR1 as LGHNA and CDR2 as YSLEER. Unmatched junction bases numbered 6, after V lost 1 base and J lost 6 bases. CDR3 length: 16 residues. The CDR3 DNA sequence: TGCGCCAGCAGCCAAGGTAGCGGGGGGGTCCTGGATACGCAGTATTTT. Translating gives CASSQGSGGVLDTQYF.

This clone was seen a handful of times. The chain joins TRBV21-1 to TRBJ2-2. TRBV21-1 is a documented pseudogene. The CDR3 extends over 12 amino acids. The chain's CDR3 is CASGFVPGELFF. CDR3 nucleotides: TGTGCCAGCGGTTTTGTTCCCGGGGAGCTGTTTTTT.

A few counts support this clone. The J gene is TRBJ1-1, the V gene TRBV2; possibly TRBD1 for D (5 bases). Trimming left V 6 bases short and J 1 base short, with 9 bases between. Per germline, CDR1 SNHLY and CDR2 FYNNEI. The CDR3 totals 13 residues. CDR3 sequence: CASSPTANTEAFF. The CDR3 DNA reads as TGTGCCAGCAGCCCGACAGCGAACACTGAAGCTTTCTTT.

This clone has a handful of counts. The chain combines TRBV30 with TRBJ2-1, with D perhaps matching TRBD2 (6 bases). The CDR3 sequence is 11 residues long. Germline CDR1 reads GTSNPN; CDR2 reads SVGIG (reference sequence). The germline V and J ends were trimmed by 8 bases and 8 bases, with 13 bases remaining between them. DNA of the CDR3: TGTGCCCGAACTAGCTCCTATGAGCAGTTCTTC. As protein: CARTSSYEQFF.

This clone appeared a few times. The V and J genes are TRBV29-1 and TRBJ2-1; D is unresolved. This CDR3 is built from 12 residues. V was trimmed by 6 bases and J by 5 bases, leaving 11 bases between them. Germline V gene lookup returns CDR1 SQVTM and CDR2 ANQGSEA. DNA of the CDR3: TGCAGCGTAGCTGTGACAAACAATGAGCAGTTCTTC. It specifies CSVAVTNNEQFF.

The V call is TRBV7-6, the J call TRBJ2-4; D is ambiguous. The V gene's germline CDR1 is SGHVS and CDR2 FNYEAQ. This CDR3 has 16 residues. Trimming left V 2 bases short and J 5 bases short, with 16 bases between. The CDR3 is CASSLTGGAFENIQYF. CDR3 sequence (DNA): TGTGCCAGCAGCTTAACTGGCGGAGCTTTCGAAAACATTCAGTACTTC.

This clone was seen a few times. The rearrangement uses TRBV7-2 and TRBJ2-3; D remains ambiguous. V lost 2 bases to trimming and J lost 2 bases, with 11 bases between them. The CDR3 has 15 amino acids. Germline CDR1 SGHTA, CDR2 FQGNSA. The CDR3 region has the DNA TGTGCCAGCAGCTTATCGGCGGCGACCACAGATACGCAGTATTTT. Residues: CASSLSAATTDTQYF.